This TCR beta chain was sequenced during a study of cytomegalovirus exposure and HLA in healthy donors. Study-wide results and limits: CMV antigen specificity of a few CMV-associated chains was confirmed in vitro. Most TCRs appeared rarely, but some public TCRs recurred in many donors.

It was with 60 Vbeta and 13 Jbeta primers that the PCR ran. Only in-frame clones appear in the TCRdb table, and some are missing; sequencing was by immunoSEQ multiplex PCR. The table records some 160,000 clones, roughly 88% of them present only once. This clone was counted between two and nine times. The antigen remains undetermined. This clonotype was sampled from a woman between 18 and 30 years old in good health and CMV-seronegative. Specimen: PBMCs.

The DNA for the CDR3 is TGTGCCAGCAGGCCCACGGGGGGGTCCTACAATGAGCAGTTCTTC. This encodes CASRPTGGSYNEQFF. This rearrangement joins TRBV27 to TRBJ2-1; 8 nucleotides align to TRBD2. V shed 6 bases and J 1 base; nucleotides not matched to a gene: 5. The CDR3 length is 15 residues. Germline V CDR1 and CDR2: MNHEY, SMNVEV (reference sequence).